The sequence of this T cell receptor (beta chain) was determined in a study of blood T cell repertoires in COVID-19. Recovered status applied to Cohort 3 donors who had two consecutive negative PCRs. It also applied to those with clearance or with symptom resolution. The CDR3 extends over 12 amino acids. Germline assignment: CDR1 SGHRS and CDR2 YFSETQ. The V and J ends lost 4 bases and 3 bases respectively, with 7 bases between them. Here immunoSEQ multiplex PCR was the method, and the copy in TCRdb shows in-frame clones only, minus some. Seen here are approximately 200,000 clones, under 90% observed once, and the top ten hold 1.8%.

The sequence derives from a man in his 60s who had recovered from COVID-19. Sample: PBMCs or T cells enriched from blood (not recorded which). The chain combines TRBV5-1 with TRBJ1-2; unclear D gene. This CDR3 reads CASSARDYGYTF. The CDR3 region has the DNA TGCGCCAGCAGCGCCCGGGACTATGGCTACACCTTC.